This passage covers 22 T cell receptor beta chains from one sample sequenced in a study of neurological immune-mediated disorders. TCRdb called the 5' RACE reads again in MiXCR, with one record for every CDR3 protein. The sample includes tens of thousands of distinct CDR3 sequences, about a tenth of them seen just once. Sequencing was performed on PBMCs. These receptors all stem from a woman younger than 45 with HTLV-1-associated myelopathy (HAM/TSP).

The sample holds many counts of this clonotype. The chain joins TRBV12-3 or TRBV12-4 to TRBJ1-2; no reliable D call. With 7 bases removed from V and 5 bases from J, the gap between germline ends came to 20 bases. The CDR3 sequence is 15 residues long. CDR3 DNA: TGTGCCAGCATTAAAAGCGGCGCCGACTCTTATGGCTACACCTTC. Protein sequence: CASIKSGADSYGYTF.

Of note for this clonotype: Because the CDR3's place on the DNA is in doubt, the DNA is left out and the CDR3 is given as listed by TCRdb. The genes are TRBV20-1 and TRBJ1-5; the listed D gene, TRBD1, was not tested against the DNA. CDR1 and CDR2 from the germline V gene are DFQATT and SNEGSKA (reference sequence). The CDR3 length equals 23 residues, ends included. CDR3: CSATTGFEQFFGPGKGGNQPQHF.

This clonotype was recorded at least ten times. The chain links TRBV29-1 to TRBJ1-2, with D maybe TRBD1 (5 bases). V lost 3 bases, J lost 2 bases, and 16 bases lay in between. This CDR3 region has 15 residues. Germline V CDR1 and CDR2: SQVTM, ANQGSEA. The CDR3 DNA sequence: TGCAGCGTTGATGCCGACAGCCACTTCAACTATGGCTACACCTTC. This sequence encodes CSVDADSHFNYGYTF.

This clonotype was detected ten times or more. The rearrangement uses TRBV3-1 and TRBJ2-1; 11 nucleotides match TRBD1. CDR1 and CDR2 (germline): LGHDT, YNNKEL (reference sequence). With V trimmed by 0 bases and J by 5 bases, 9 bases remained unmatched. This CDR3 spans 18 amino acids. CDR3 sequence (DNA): TGTGCCAGCAGCCAAGAAGCCCGGACAGGGGGCCGGAACAATGAGCAGTTCTTC. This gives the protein CASSQEARTGGRNNEQFF.

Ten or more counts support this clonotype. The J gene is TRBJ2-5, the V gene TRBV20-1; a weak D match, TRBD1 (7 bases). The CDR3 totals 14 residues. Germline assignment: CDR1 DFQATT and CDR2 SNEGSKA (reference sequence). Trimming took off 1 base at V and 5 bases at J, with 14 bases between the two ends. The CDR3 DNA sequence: TGCAGTGCTAGAGTGGAGGGGGCTAGGGAGACCCAGTACTTC. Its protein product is CSARVEGARETQYF.

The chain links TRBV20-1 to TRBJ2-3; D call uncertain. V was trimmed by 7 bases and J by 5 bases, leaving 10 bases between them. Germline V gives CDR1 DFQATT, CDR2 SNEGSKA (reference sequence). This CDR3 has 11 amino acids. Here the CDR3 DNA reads TGCAGTGTCGATCATATAGATACGCAGTATTTT. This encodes CSVDHIDTQYF.

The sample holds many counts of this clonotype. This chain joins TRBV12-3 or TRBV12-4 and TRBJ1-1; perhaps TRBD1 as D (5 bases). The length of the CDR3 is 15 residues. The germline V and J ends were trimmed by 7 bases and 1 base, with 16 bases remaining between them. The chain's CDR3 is CASTRPGQGNTEAFF. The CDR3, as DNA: TGTGCCAGCACACGGCCGGGGCAGGGGAACACTGAAGCTTTCTTT.

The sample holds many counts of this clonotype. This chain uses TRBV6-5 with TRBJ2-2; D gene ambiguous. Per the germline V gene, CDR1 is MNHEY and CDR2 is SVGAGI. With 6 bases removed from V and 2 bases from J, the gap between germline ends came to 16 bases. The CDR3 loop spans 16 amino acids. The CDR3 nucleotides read TGTGCCAGCAGAAGTCCCCCTTACAGCAACACCGGGGAGCTGTTTTTT. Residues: CASRSPPYSNTGELFF.

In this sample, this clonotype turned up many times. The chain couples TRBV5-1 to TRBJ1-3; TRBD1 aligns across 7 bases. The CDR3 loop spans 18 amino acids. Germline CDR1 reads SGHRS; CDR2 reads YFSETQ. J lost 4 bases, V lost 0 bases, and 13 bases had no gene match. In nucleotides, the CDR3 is TGCGCCAGCAGCTTGGGGTTACGACAGGGTCCGGGAGGAAACACCATATATTTT. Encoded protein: CASSLGLRQGPGGNTIYF.

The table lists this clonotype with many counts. CDR3 protein: CASSQNTEAFF. CDR3 nucleotide sequence: TGCGCCAGCAGCCAGAACACTGAAGCTTTCTTT. The rearrangement joins TRBV5-1 to TRBJ1-1, with D unresolved. The CDR3 is made up of 11 amino acids. V was cut by 4 bases and J by 1 base, with 2 bases left in between. Per the germline V gene, CDR1 is SGHRS and CDR2 is YFSETQ.

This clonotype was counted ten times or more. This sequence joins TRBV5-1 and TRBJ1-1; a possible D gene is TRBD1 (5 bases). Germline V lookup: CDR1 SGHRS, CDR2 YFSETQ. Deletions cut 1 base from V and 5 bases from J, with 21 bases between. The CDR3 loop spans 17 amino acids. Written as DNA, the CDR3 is TGCGCCAGCAGCTTGCTACTTCCCCGGGACTCCGGGACTGAAGCTTTCTTT. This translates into CASSLLLPRDSGTEAFF.

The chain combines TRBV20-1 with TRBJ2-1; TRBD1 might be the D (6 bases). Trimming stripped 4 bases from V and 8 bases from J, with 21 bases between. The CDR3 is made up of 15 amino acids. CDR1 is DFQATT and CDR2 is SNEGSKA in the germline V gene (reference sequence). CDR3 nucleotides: TGCAGTGCTAAGCTTTTGCGAACAGGGATGGATGAGCAGTTCTTC. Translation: CSAKLLRTGMDEQFF.

In DNA form, the CDR3 reads TGCAGTGCTAGACGGCATGGGGCATCAGATACGCAGTATTTT. Translation: CSARRHGASDTQYF. The chain uses TRBV20-1 and TRBJ2-3; a possible D gene is TRBD1 (5 bases). V was trimmed by 2 bases and J by 4 bases, leaving 13 bases between them. There are 14 residues in the CDR3. Germline loops: CDR1 DFQATT, CDR2 SNEGSKA (reference sequence).

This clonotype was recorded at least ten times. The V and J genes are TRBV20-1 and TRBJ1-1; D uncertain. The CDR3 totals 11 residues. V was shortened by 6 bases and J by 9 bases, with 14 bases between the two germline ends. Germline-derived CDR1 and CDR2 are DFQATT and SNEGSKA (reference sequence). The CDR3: CSARGSGKAFF. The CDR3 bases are TGCAGTGCGCGGGGATCGGGGAAAGCTTTCTTT.

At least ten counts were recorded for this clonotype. The CDR3 loop reads CASSFVSSYNSPLHF. The DNA of the CDR3 is TGCGCCAGCAGCTTCGTCAGCTCCTATAATTCACCCCTCCACTTT. The chain joins TRBV5-1 to TRBJ1-6; D is unresolved. This CDR3 comprises 15 residues. CDR1 and CDR2 from the germline V gene are SGHRS and YFSETQ. Trimming shortened V by 2 bases and J by 0 bases, and 6 bases separated the two germline ends. Using reference TRBV5-1 and TRBJ1-6 for the parts outside the CDR3, the full variable domain is KAGVTQTPRYLIKTRGQQVTLSCSPISGHRSVSWYQQTPGQGLQFLFEYFSETQRNKGNFPGRFSGRQFSNSRSEMNVSTLELGDSALYLCASSFVSSYNSPLHFGNGTRLTVT.

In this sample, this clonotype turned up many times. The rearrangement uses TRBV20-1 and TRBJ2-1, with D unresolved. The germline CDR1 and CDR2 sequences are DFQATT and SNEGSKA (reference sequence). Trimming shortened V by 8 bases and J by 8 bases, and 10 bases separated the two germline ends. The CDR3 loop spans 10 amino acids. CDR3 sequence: CSIRSDEQFF. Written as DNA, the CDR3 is TGCAGTATCAGGTCCGATGAGCAGTTCTTC.

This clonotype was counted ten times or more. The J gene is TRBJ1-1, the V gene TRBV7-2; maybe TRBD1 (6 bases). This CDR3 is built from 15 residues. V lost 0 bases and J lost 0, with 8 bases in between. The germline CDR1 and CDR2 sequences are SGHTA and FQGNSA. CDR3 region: CASSLATGMNTEAFF. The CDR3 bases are TGTGCCAGCAGCTTAGCCACAGGGATGAACACTGAAGCTTTCTTT.

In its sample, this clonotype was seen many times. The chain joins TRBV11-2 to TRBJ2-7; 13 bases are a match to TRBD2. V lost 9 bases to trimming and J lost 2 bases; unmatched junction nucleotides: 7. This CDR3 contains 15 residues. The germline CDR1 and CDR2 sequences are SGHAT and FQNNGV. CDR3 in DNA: TGTGCCAGTCGGCGGACTAGCGGGGGTCCCTACGAGCAGTACTTC. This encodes CASRRTSGGPYEQYF. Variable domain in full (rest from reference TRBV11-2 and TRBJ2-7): EAGVAQSPRYKIIEKRQSVAFWCNPISGHATLYWYQQILGQGPKLLIQFQNNGVVDDSQLPKDRFSAERLKGVDSTLKIQPAKLEDSAVYLCASRRTSGGPYEQYFGPGTRLTVT.

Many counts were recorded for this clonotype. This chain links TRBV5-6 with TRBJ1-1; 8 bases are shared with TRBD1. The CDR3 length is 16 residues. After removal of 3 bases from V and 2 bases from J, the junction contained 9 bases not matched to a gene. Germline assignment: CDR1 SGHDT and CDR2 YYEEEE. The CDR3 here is CASSSPRDRRNTEAFF. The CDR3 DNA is TGTGCCAGCAGCTCCCCTCGGGACAGGCGAAACACTGAAGCTTTCTTT.

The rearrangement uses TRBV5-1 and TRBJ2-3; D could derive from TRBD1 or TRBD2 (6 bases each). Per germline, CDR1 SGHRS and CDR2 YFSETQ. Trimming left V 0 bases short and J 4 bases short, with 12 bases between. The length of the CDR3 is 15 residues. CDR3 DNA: TGCGCCAGCAGCTTGGACCAGGGGAGGTCAGATACGCAGTATTTT. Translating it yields CASSLDQGRSDTQYF.

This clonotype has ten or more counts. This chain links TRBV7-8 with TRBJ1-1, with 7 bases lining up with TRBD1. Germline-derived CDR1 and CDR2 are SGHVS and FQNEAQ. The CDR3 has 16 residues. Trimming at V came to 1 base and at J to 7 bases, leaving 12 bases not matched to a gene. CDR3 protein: CASSLVMTGLANEAFF. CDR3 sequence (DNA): TGTGCCAGCAGCTTAGTGATGACAGGGTTGGCGAATGAAGCTTTCTTT.

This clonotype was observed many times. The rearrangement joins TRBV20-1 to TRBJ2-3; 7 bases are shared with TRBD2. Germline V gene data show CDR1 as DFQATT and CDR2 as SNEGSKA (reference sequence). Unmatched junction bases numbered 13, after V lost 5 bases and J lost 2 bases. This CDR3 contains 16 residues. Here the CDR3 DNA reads TGCAGTGCTCGCCAGATGTTAGCGGGTGACACAGATACGCAGTATTTT. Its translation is CSARQMLAGDTDTQYF.